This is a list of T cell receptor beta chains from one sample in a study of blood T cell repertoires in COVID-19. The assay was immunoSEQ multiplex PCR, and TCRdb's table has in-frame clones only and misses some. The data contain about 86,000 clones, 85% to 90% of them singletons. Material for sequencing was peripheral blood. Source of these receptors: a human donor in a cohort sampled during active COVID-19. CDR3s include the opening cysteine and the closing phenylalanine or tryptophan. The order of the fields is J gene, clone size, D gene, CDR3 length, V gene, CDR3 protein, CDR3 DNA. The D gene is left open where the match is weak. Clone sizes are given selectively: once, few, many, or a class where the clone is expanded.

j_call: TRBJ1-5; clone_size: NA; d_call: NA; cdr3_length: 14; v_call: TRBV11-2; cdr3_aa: CASSPREGDQPQHF; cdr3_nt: TGTGCCAGCAGCCCAAGGGAGGGTGATCAGCCCCAGCATTTT
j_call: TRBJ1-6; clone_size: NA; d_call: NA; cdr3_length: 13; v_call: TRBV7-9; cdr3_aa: CASSTDRFSPLHF; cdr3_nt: TGTGCCAGCAGCACGGACAGATTCTCACCCCTCCACTTT
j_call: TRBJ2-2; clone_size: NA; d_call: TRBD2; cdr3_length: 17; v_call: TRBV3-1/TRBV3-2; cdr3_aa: CASSQDRLAGFTGELFF; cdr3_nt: TGTGCCAGCAGCCAAGATAGACTAGCGGGATTTACCGGGGAGCTGTTTTTT
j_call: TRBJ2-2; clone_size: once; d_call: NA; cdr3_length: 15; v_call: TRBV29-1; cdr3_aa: CSVGVGTSFPGELFF; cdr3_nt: TGCAGCGTTGGGGTAGGGACATCGTTCCCCGGGGAGCTGTTTTTT
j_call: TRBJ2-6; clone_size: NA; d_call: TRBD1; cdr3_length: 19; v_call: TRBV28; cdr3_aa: CASSSRLGQGNSGANVLTF; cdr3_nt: TGTGCCAGCAGTTCCCGCCTAGGACAGGGGAACTCTGGGGCCAACGTCCTGACTTTC
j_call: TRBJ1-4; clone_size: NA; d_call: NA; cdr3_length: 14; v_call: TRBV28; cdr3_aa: CASSGGVPNEKLFF; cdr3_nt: TGTGCCAGCAGCGGAGGGGTGCCTAATGAAAAACTGTTTTTT
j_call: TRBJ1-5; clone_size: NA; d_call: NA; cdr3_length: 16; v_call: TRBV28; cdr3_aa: CASNGEGVDNNQPQHF; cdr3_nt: TGTGCCAGCAACGGGGAGGGGGTAGATAACAATCAGCCCCAGCATTTT
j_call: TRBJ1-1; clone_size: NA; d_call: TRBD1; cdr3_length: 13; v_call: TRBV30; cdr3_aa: CASRLDRGTEAFF; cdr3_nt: TGTGCCTCCAGGTTAGACAGGGGGACTGAAGCTTTCTTT
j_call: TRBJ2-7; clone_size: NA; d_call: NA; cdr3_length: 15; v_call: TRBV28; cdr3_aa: CASSQPVQGVNEQYF; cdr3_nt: TGTGCCAGCAGTCAACCGGTACAGGGTGTTAACGAGCAGTACTTC
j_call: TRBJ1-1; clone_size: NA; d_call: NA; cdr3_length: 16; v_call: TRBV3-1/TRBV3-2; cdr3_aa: CASSQVESVGSGEAFF; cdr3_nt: TGTGCCAGCAGCCAAGTTGAATCGGTAGGTTCGGGTGAAGCTTTCTTT
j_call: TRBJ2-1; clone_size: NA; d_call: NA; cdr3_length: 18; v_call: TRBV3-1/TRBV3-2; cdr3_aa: CASSPRVAVMSRYNEQFF; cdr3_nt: TGTGCCAGCAGCCCCCGGGTAGCGGTTATGTCTCGGTACAATGAGCAGTTCTTC
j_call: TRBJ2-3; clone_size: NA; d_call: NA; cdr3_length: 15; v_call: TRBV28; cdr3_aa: CASSTVGVGTDTQYF; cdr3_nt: TGTGCCAGCAGTACCGTCGGGGTGGGCACAGATACGCAGTATTTT
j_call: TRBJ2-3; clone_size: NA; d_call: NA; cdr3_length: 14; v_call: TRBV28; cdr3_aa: CASRYSLVGDTQYF; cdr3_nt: TGTGCCAGCAGATACTCCCTAGTAGGCGATACGCAGTATTTT
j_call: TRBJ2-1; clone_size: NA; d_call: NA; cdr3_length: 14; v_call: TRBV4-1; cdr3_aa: CASSLLQSGEEQFF; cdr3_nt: TGCGCCAGCAGCCTTTTGCAGAGTGGGGAGGAGCAGTTCTTC
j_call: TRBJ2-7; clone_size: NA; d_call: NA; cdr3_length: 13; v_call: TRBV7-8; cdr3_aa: CASSLGHRYEQYF; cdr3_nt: TGTGCCAGCAGCTTGGGACACCGCTACGAGCAGTACTTC